The 6 T cell receptor beta chains in this list originate from one sample, sequenced in a study of T cells in localized non-small cell lung cancer. Measured with immunoSEQ multiplex PCR; TCRdb has only the in-frame clones, and not every one. The sample holds tens of thousands of clones, under 90% seen once. The source material was peripheral blood, sampled before any cancer treatment. These receptors were taken from a male donor aged 60 or over with stage III lung adenocarcinoma.

The chain couples TRBV9 to TRBJ2-1, with 10 positions matching TRBD2. With 0 bases clipped from V and 9 bases from J, the junction kept 12 bases outside the gene matches. Germline assignment: CDR1 SGDLS and CDR2 YYNGEE. The CDR3 is made up of 17 amino acids. CDR3 region: CASSVGIAGGIGSEQFF. The CDR3 DNA reads TGTGCCAGCAGCGTAGGGATAGCGGGGGGAATTGGGTCTGAGCAGTTCTTC.

The chain uses TRBV9 and TRBJ2-7; D might be TRBD1 (6 bases). V lost 4 bases to trimming and J lost 1 base, with 15 bases between them. CDR1 is SGDLS, CDR2 YYNGEE, per germline. The CDR3 totals 15 residues. The CDR3 DNA is TGTGCCAGCAGCCGGCAGGGGTCGGGGTCCTACGAGCAGTACTTC. Translated: CASSRQGSGSYEQYF. The variable domain in full, with the rest retrieved from reference TRBV9 and TRBJ2-7, is DSGVTQTPKHLITATGQRVTLRCSPRSGDLSVYWYQQSLDQGLQFLIQYYNGEERAKGNILERFSAQQFPDLHSELNLSSLELGDSALYFCASSRQGSGSYEQYFGPGTRLTVT.

The chain employs TRBV10-2 and TRBJ2-1, with 11 positions matching TRBD2. This CDR3 spans 16 amino acids. Germline CDR1 WSHSY, CDR2 SAAADI. The junction had 9 bases not matched to a gene; V was cut back by 7 bases and J by 4 bases. The CDR3 DNA reads TGCGCCAGCAAAGCCGGGACTAGCGGCCTGTACAATGAGCAGTTCTTC. It is translated as CASKAGTSGLYNEQFF.

This clone was found a few times. This chain links TRBV7-2 with TRBJ2-1; D gene uncertain. V gave up 5 bases and J gave up 3 bases, with 8 bases separating them. The CDR3 totals 13 residues. Germline V gene data show CDR1 as SGHTA and CDR2 as FQGNSA. The CDR3 DNA reads TGTGCCAGCAGCGCCGACCACTACAATGAGCAGTTCTTC. This gives the protein CASSADHYNEQFF.

This clone was observed once. The genes are TRBV2 and TRBJ1-1, with D unclear. Between the trimmed V and J ends, which lost 4 bases and 7 bases, there was a span of 16 bases. Germline V gene lookup returns CDR1 SNHLY and CDR2 FYNNEI. CDR3 length: 14 residues. The CDR3 loop reads CASSVRGGRSEAFF. CDR3 nucleotide sequence: TGTGCCAGCAGTGTACGGGGTGGACGGAGTGAAGCTTTCTTT.

This chain connects TRBV15 to TRBJ1-1; no definite D call. V was clipped by 2 bases and J by 5 bases, with 12 bases between them. Germline V gene data show CDR1 as LNHNV and CDR2 as YYDKDF (reference sequence). The CDR3 is 14 amino acids. The DNA of the CDR3 is TGTGCCACCAGCAGACTCTCTGGGGTAACTGAAGCTTTCTTT. Translated, it gives CATSRLSGVTEAFF.